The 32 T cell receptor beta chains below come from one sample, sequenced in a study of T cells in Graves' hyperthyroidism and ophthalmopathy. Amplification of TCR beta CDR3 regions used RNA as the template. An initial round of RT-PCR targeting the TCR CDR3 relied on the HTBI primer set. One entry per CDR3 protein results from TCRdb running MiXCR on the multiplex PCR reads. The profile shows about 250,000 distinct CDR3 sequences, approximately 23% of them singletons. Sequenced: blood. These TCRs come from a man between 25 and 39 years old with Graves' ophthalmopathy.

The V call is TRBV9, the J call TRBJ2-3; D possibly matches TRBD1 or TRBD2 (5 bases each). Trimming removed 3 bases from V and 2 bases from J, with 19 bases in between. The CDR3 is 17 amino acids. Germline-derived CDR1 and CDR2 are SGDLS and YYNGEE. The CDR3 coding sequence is TGTGCCAGCAGCGCCTACGGCATTTCAGGGACCACAGATACGCAGTATTTT. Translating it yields CASSAYGISGTTDTQYF.

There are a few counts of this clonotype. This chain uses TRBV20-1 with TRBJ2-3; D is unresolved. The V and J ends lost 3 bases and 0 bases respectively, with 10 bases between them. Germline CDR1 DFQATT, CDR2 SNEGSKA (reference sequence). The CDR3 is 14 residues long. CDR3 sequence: CSASARASTDTQYF. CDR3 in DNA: TGCAGTGCTAGCGCCCGGGCGAGCACAGATACGCAGTATTTT.

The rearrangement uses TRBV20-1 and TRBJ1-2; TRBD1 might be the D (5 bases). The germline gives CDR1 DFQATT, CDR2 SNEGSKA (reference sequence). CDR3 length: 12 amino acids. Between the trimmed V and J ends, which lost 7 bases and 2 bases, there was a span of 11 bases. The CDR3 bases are TGCAGTGGGGGGGGGGTGAACTATGGCTACACCTTC. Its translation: CSGGGVNYGYTF.

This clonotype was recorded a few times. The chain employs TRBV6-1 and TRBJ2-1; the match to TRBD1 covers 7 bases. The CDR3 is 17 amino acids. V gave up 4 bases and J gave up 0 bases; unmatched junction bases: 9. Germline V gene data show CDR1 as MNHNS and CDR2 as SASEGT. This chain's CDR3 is CASSGRTGQSSYNEQFF. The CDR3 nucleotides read TGTGCCAGCAGTGGACGGACAGGACAGAGCTCCTACAATGAGCAGTTCTTC.

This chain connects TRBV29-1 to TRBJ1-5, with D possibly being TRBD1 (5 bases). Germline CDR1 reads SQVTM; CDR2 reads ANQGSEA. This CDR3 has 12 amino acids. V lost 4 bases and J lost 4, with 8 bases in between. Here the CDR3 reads CSVGGVNQPQHF. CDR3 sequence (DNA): TGCAGCGTTGGGGGGGTAAATCAGCCCCAGCATTTT.

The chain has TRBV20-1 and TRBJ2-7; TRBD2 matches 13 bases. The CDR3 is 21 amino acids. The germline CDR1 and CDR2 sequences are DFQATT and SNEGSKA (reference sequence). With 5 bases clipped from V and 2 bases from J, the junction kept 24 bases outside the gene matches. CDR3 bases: TGCAGTGCTCCTGCCGACGTAAGGGGACTAGCGGGAAAGATTCCCACCTACGAGCAGTACTTC. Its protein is CSAPADVRGLAGKIPTYEQYF.

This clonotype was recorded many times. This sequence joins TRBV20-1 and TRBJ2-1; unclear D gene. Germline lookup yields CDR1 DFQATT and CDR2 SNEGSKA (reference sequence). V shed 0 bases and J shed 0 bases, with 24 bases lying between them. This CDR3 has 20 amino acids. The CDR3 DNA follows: TGCAGTGCTAGAGATCTCGGTCAGACCGAGAAGTTGGGCTCCTACAATGAGCAGTTCTTC. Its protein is CSARDLGQTEKLGSYNEQFF.

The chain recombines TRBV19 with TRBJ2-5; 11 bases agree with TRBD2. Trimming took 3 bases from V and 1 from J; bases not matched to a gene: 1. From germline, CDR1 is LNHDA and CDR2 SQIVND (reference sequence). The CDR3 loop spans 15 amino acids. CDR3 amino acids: CASSIGTSGQETQYF. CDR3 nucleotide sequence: TGTGCCAGTAGTATTGGGACTAGCGGCCAAGAGACCCAGTACTTC.

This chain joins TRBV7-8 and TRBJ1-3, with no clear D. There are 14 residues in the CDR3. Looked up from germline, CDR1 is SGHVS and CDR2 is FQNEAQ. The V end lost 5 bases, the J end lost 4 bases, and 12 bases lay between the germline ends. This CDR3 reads CASSTRPGGNTIYF. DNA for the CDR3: TGTGCCAGCAGCACCCGCCCGGGGGGAAACACCATATATTTT.

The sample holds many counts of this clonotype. CDR3: CASSYGGTTMSQPQHF. CDR3 nucleotides: TGTGCCAGCAGTTACGGGGGTACAACGATGAGTCAGCCCCAGCATTTT. This rearrangement joins TRBV6-6 to TRBJ1-5; TRBD1 might be the D (5 bases). V was cut by 2 bases and J by 6 bases, with 17 bases left in between. There are 16 residues in the CDR3. Germline assignment: CDR1 MNHNY and CDR2 SVGAGI (reference sequence).

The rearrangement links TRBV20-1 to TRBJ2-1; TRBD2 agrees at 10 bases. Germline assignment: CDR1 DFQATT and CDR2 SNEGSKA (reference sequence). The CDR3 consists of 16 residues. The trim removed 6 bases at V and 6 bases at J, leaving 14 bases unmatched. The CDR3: CSAPDPLAGVANEQFF. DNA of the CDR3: TGCAGTGCACCCGACCCCCTAGCGGGAGTTGCCAATGAGCAGTTCTTC.

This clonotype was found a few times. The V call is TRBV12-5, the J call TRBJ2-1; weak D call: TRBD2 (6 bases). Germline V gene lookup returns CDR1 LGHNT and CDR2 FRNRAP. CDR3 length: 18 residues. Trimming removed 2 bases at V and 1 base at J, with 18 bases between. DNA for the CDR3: TGTGCTAGTGGTTTGACCCCCCAGACTAGACTTTCCTACAATGAGCAGTTCTTC. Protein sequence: CASGLTPQTRLSYNEQFF. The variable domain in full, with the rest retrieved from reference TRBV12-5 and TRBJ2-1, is DARVTQTPRHKVTEMGQEVTMRCQPILGHNTVFWYRQTMMQGLELLAYFRNRAPLDDSGMPKDRFSAEMPDATLATLKIQPSEPRDSAVYFCASGLTPQTRLSYNEQFFGPGTRLTVL.

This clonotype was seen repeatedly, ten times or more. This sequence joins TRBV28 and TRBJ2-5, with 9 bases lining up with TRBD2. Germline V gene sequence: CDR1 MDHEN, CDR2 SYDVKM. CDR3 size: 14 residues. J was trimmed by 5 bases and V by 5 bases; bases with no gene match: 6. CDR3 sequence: CASSALAGWETQYF. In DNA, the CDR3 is TGTGCCAGCAGTGCTCTAGCGGGATGGGAGACCCAGTACTTC.

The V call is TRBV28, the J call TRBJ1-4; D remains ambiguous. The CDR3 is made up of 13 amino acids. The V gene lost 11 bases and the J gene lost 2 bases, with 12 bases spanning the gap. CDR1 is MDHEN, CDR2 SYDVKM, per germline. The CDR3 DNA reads TGTGCCTGCTGGGAGGGTACTAATGAAAAACTGTTTTTT. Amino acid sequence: CACWEGTNEKLFF.

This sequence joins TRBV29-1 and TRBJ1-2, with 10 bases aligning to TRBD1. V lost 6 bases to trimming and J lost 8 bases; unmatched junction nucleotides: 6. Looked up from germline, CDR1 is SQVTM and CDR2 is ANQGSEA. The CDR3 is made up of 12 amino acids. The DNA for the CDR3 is TGCAGCGTCAGGACAGGGGGTTCGGGCTACACCTTC. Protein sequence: CSVRTGGSGYTF. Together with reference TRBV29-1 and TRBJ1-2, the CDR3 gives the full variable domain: SAVISQKPSRDICQRGTSLTIQCQVDSQVTMMFWYRQQPGQSLTLIATANQGSEATYESGFVIDKFPISRPNLTFSTLTVSNMSPEDSSIYLCSVRTGGSGYTFGSGTRLTVV.

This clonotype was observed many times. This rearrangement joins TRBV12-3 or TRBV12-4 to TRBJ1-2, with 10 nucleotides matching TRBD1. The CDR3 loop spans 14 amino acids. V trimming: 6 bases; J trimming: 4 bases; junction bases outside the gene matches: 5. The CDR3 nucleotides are TGTGCCAGCAGCTCGACAGGGGGCGTCTATGGCTACACCTTC. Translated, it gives CASSSTGGVYGYTF.

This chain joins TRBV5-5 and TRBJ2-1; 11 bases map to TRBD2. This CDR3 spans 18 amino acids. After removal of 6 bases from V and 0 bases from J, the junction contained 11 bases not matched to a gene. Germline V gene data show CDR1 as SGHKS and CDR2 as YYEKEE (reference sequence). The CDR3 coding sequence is TGTGCCAGCACCAAGGCGACTAGCGGGATAAGCTCCTACAATGAGCAGTTCTTC. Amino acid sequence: CASTKATSGISSYNEQFF.

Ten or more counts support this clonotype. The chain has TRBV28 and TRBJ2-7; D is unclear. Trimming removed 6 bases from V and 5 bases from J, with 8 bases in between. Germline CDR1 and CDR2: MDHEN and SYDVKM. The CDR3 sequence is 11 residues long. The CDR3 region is CASSPRDEQYF. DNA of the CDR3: TGTGCCAGCAGCCCCCGGGACGAGCAGTACTTC.

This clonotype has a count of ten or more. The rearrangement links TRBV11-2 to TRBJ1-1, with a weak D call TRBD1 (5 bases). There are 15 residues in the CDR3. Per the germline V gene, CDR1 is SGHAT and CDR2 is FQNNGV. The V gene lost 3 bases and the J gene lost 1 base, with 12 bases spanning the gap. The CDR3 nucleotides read TGTGCCAGCAGCTTCTCTAAGGGGACGAACACTGAAGCTTTCTTT. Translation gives CASSFSKGTNTEAFF.

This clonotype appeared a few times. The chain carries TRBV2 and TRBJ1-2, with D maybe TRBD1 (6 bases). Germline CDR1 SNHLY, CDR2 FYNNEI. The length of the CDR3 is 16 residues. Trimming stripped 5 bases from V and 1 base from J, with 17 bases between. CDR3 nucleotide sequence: TGTGCCAGCAGTCAAATTCAGGGGAGGAGTAACTATGGCTACACCTTC. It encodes CASSQIQGRSNYGYTF. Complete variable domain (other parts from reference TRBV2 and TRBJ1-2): EPEVTQTPSHQVTQMGQEVILRCVPISNHLYFYWYRQILGQKVEFLVSFYNNEISEKSEIFDDQFSVERPDGSNFTLKIRSTKLEDSAMYFCASSQIQGRSNYGYTFGSGTRLTVV.

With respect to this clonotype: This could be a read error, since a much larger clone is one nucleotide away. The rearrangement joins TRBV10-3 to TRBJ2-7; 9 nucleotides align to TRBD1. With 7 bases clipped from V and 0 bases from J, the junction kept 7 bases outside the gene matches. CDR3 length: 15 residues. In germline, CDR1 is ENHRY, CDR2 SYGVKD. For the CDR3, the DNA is TGTGCCATCACCAAGACAGGGGGGAACTCCTACGAGCAGTACTTC. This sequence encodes CAITKTGGNSYEQYF.

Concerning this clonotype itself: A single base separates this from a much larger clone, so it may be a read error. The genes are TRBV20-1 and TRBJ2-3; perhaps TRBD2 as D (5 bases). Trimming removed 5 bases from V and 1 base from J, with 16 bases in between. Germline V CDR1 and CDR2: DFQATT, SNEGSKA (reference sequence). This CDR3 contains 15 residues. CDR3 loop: CSAVDGRVGTDTQYF. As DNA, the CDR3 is TGCAGTGCTGTTGACGGGCGGGTCGGCACAGATACGCAGTATTTT.

CDR3 in DNA: TGTGCCAGCAGCGGAACATCAGGGAAGGACATTCAGTACTTC. Its protein is CASSGTSGKDIQYF. The chain joins TRBV5-6 to TRBJ2-4; maybe TRBD1 (5 bases). This CDR3 spans 14 amino acids. Trimming took 4 bases from V and 8 from J, leaving 16 bases between them. The germline V gene has CDR1 SGHDT and CDR2 YYEEEE.

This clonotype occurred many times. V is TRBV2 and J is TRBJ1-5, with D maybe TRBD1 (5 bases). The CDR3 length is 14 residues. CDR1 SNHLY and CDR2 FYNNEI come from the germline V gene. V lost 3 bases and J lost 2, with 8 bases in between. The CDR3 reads CASSDRDGNQPQHF. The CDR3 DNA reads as TGTGCCAGCAGTGACCGGGACGGCAATCAGCCCCAGCATTTT.

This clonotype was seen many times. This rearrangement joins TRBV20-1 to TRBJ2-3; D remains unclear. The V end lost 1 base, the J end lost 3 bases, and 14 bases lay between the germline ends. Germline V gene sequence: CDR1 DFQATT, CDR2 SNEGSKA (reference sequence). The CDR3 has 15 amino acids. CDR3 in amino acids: CSARASLVRTDTQYF. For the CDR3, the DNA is TGCAGTGCTAGAGCAAGCCTAGTAAGGACAGATACGCAGTATTTT.

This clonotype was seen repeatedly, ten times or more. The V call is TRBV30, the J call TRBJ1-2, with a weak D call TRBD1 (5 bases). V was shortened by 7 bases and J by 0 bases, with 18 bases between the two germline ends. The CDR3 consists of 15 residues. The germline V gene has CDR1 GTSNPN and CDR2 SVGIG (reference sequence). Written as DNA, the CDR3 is TGTGCCTCGACCAATCCACAGGCCGCTAACTATGGCTACACCTTC. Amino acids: CASTNPQAANYGYTF.

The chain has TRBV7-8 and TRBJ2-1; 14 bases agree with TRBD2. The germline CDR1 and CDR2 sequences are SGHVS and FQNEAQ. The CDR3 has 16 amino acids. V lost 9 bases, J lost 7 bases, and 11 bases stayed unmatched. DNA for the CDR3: TGTGCCAGTACTCTGAGGGGACTAGCGGGAGTAAATGAGCAGTTCTTC. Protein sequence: CASTLRGLAGVNEQFF.

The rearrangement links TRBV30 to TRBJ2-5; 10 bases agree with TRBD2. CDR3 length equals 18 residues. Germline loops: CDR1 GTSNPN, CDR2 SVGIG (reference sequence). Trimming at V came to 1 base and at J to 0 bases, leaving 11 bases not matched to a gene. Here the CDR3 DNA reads TGTGCCTGGAGTGGTAATAGCGGGAGGACCGGATACCAAGAGACCCAGTACTTC. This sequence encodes CAWSGNSGRTGYQETQYF. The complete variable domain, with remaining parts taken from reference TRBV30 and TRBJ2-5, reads SQTIHQWPATLVQPVGSPLSLECTVEGTSNPNLYWYRQAAGRGLQLLFYSVGIGQISSEVPQNLSASRPQDRQFILSSKKLLLSDSGFYLCAWSGNSGRTGYQETQYFGPGTRLLVL.

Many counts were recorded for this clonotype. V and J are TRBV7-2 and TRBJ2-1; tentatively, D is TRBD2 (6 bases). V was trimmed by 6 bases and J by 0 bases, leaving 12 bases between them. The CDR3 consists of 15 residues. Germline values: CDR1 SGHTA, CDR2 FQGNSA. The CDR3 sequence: CASSRLGSSYNEQFF. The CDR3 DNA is TGTGCCAGCAGTCGACTAGGGAGCTCCTACAATGAGCAGTTCTTC.

CDR3 nucleotides: TGTGCCAGCAGTAATACCCGGGACGCCCTCCACTTT. Protein product: CASSNTRDALHF. The rearrangement links TRBV28 to TRBJ1-6, with D possibly being TRBD1 (5 bases). Germline V gene lookup returns CDR1 MDHEN and CDR2 SYDVKM. V was pared by 5 bases and J by 14 bases, with 13 bases between. There are 12 residues in the CDR3.

The CDR3 reads CASSRNPGTGSRQPQHF. The CDR3 DNA sequence: TGTGCCAGCAGTCGCAACCCAGGGACAGGGTCACGTCAGCCCCAGCATTTT. The V call is TRBV28, the J call TRBJ1-5; 9 positions agree with TRBD1. CDR3 length: 17 residues. Germline V gene sequence: CDR1 MDHEN, CDR2 SYDVKM. V dropped 5 bases and J dropped 6; count of bases not matched to a gene: 14.

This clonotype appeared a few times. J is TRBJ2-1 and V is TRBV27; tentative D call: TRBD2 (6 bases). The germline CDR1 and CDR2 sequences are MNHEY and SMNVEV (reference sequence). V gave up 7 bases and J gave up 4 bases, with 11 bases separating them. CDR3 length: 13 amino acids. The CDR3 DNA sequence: TGTGCCAGCAAGGCCGGGGGTTACAATGAGCAGTTCTTC. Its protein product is CASKAGGYNEQFF.